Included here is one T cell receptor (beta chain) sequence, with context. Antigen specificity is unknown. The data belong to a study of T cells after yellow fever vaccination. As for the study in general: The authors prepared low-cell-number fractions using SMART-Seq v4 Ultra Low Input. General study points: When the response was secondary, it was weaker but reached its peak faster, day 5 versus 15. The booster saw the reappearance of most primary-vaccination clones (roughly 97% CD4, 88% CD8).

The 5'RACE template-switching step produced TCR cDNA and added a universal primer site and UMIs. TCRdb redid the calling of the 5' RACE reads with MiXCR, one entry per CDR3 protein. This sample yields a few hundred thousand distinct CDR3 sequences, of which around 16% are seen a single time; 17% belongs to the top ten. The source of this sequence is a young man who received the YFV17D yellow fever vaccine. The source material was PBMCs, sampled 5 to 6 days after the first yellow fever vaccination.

The DNA for the CDR3 is TGTGCCAGCAGCCCACCACCAGCTTCACCCCTCCACTTT. It translates to CASSPPPASPLHF. V and J are TRBV4-2 and TRBJ1-6; D is uncertain. The CDR3 runs to 13 residues. Per germline, CDR1 LGHNA and CDR2 YNFKEQ. Between the trimmed V and J ends, which lost 4 bases and 9 bases, there was a span of 10 bases.